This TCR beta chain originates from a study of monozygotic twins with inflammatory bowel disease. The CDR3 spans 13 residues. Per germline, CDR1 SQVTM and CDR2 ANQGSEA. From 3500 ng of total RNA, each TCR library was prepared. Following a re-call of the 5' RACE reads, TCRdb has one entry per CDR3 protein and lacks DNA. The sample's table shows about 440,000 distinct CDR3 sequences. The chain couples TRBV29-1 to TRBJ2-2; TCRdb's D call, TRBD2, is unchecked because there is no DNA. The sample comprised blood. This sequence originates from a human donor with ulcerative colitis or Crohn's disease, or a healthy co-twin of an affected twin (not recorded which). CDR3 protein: CSVRGSNTGELFF.